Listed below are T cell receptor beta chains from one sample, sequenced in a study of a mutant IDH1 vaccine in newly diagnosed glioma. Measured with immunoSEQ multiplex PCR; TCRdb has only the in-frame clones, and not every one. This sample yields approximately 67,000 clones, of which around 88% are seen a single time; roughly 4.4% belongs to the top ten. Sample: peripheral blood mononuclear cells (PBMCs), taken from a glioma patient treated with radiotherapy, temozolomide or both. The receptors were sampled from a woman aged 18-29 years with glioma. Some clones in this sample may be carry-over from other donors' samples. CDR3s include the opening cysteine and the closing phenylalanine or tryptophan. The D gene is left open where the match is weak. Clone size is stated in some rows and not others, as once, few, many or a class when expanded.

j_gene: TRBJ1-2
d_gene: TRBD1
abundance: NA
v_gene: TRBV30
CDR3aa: CALTGGNYGYTF
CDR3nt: TGTGCCTTGACAGGGGGTAACTATGGCTACACCTTC

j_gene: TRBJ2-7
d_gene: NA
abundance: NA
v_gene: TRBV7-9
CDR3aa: CASSVTEYEQYF
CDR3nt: TGTGCCAGCAGCGTAACGGAGTACGAGCAGTACTTC

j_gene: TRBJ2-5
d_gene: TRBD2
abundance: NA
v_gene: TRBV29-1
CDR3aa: CSVGEGRETQYF
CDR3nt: TGCAGCGTTGGGGAGGGGCGGGAGACCCAGTACTTC

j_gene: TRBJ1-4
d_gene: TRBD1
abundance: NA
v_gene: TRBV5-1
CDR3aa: CASSLQGAEEKLFF
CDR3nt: TGCGCCAGCAGCCTACAGGGGGCGGAGGAAAAACTGTTTTTT

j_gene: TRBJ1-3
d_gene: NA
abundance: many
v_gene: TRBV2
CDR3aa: CASSDWGNSGNTIYF
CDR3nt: TGTGCCAGCAGTGATTGGGGCAATTCTGGAAACACCATATATTTT

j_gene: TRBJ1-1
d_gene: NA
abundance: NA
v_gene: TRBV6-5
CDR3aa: CASSLYPDGSNWAFF
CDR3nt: TGTGCCAGCAGCCTCTACCCGGACGGTTCAAACTGGGCTTTCTTT

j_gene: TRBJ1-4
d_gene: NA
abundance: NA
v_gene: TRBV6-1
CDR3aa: CASSEIKGNEKLFF
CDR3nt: TGTGCCAGCAGTGAAATAAAGGGGAATGAAAAACTGTTTTTT

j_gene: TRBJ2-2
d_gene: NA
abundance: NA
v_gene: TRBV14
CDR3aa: CASSQVSYTGELFF
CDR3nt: TGTGCCAGCAGCCAAGTGTCTTATACCGGGGAGCTGTTTTTT

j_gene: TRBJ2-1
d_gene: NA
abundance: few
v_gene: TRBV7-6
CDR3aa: CASSLAAGYNEQFF
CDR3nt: TGTGCCAGCAGCTTAGCGGCCGGCTACAATGAGCAGTTCTTC

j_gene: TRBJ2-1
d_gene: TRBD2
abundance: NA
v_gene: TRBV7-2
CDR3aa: CASSSTAGGWQFF
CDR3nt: TGTGCCAGCAGCTCTACAGCGGGGGGTTGGCAGTTCTTC

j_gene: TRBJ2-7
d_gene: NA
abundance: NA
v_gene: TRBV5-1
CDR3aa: CASSLDVGAVYEQYF
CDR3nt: TGCGCCAGCAGCTTGGATGTCGGGGCGGTCTACGAGCAGTACTTC

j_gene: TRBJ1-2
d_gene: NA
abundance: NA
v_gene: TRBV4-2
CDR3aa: CASSPPSGAYGYTF
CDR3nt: TGTGCCAGCAGCCCACCATCCGGGGCCTATGGCTACACCTTC

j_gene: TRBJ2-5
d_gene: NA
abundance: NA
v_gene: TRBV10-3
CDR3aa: CAISEGYGAETQYF
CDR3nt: TGTGCCATCAGTGAGGGTTATGGTGCGGAGACCCAGTACTTC

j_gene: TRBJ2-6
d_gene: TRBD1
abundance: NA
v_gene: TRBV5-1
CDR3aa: CASSANRGLTLANVLTF
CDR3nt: TGCGCCAGCAGCGCCAACAGGGGGCTCACCCTGGCCAACGTCCTGACTTTC

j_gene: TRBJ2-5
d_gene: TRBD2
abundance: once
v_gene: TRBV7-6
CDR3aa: CASSSPLAGGGETQYF
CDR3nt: TGTGCCAGCAGCTCTCCACTAGCGGGAGGAGGGGAGACCCAGTACTTC

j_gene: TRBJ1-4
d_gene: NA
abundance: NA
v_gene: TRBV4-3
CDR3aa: CASSQDSSTNEKLFF
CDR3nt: TGCGCCAGCAGCCAAGACAGTTCAACTAATGAAAAACTGTTTTTT

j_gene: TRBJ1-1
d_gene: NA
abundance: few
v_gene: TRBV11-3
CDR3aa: CASRLDTNTEAFF
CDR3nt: TGTGCCAGCAGGCTGGACACGAACACTGAAGCTTTCTTT

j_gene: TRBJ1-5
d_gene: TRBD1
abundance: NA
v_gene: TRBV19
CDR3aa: CASSWTGDQPQHF
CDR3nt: TGTGCCAGTAGTTGGACAGGGGATCAGCCCCAGCATTTT

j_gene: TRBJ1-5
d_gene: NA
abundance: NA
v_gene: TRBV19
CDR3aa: CASSILGVNQPQHF
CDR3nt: TGTGCCAGTAGTATCCTCGGAGTCAATCAGCCCCAGCATTTT

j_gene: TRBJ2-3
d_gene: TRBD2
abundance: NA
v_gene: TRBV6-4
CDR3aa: CASSPLAGGITDTQYF
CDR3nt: TGTGCCAGCAGCCCACTAGCGGGGGGGATCACAGATACGCAGTATTTT

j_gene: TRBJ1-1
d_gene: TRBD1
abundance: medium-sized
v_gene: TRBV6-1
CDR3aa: CASSISGTGGSEAFF
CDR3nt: TGTGCCAGCAGTATTTCCGGGACAGGGGGATCGGAAGCTTTCTTT

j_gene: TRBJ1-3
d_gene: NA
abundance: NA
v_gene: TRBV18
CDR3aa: CASSPLRGFMHF
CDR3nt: TGTGCCAGCTCACCACTCAGAGGGTTTATGCATTTT

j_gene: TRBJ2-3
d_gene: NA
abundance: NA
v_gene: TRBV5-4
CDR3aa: CASQQGRGADTQYF
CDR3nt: TGTGCCAGCCAACAGGGCAGGGGTGCAGATACGCAGTATTTT

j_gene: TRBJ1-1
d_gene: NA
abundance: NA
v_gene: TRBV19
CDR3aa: CASLNTEAFF
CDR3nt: TGTGCCAGCTTGAACACTGAAGCTTTCTTT

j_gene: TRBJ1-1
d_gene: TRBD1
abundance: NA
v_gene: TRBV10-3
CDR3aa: CAITNNRGAGEAFF
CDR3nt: TGTGCCATAACAAACAACAGGGGAGCGGGTGAAGCTTTCTTT

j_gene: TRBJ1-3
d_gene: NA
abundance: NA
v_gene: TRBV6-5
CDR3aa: CASSYGTGNTIYF
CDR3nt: TGTGCCAGCAGTTACGGGACGGGGAACACCATATATTTT

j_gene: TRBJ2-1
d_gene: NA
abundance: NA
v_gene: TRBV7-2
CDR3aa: CASSFSPWGDEQFF
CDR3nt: TGTGCCAGCAGCTTTTCCCCCTGGGGAGATGAGCAGTTCTTC

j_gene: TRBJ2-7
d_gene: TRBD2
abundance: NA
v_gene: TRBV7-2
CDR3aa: CASSLELAGSYEQYF
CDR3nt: TGTGCCAGCAGCTTAGAACTAGCGGGGTCCTACGAGCAGTACTTC

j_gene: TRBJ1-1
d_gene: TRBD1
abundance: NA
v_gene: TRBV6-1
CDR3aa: CASTLDRVVTEAFF
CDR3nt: TGTGCCAGCACGTTGGACAGGGTAGTGACTGAAGCTTTCTTT

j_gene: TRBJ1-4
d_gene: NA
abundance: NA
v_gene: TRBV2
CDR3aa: CASSETTLNEKLFF
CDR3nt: TGTGCCAGCAGTGAAACGACCCTTAATGAAAAACTGTTTTTT

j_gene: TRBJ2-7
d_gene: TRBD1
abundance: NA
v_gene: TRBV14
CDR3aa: CASSQPGTGRYEQYF
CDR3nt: TGTGCCAGCAGCCAACCCGGGACAGGGCGCTACGAGCAGTACTTC

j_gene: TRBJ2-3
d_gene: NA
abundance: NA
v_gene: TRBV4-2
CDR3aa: CASSPVGGPGVTQYF
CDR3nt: TGTGCCAGCAGCCCGGTCGGAGGGCCCGGGGTTACGCAGTATTTT

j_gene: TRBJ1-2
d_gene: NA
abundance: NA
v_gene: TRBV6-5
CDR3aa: CASSRREGAYTF
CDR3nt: TGTGCCAGCAGCCGACGGGAGGGCGCCTACACCTTC

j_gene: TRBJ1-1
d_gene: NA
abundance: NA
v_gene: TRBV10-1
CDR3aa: CATKSWGTNTEAFF
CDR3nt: TGCGCCACCAAGAGCTGGGGGACCAACACTGAAGCTTTCTTT

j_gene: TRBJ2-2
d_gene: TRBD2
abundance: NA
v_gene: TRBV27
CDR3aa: CASSLRTSSPGELFF
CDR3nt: TGTGCCAGCAGTTTGAGGACTAGTTCACCCGGGGAGCTGTTTTTT

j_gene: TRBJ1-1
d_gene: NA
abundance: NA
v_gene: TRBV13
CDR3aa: CASSQGREAFF
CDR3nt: TGTGCCAGCAGCCAAGGCAGGGAGGCTTTCTTT

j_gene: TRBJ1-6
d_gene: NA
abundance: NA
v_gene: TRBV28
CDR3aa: CASSFYASSYNSPLHF
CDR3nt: TGTGCCAGCAGTTTCTATGCTAGCTCCTATAATTCACCCCTCCACTTT

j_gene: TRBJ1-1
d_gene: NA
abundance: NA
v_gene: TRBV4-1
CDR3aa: CASSHPTRGPRGTEAFF
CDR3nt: TGCGCCAGCAGCCACCCTACCCGTGGACCCCGGGGCACTGAAGCTTTCTTT

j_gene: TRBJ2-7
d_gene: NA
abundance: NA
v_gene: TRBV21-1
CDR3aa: CASSKDRGHPYEQYF
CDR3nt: TGTGCCAGCAGCAAGGACAGGGGGCATCCATACGAGCAGTACTTC

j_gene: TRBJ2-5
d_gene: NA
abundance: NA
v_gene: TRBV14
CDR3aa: CASSHRLKETQYF
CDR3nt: TGTGCCAGCAGCCATAGGCTAAAAGAGACCCAGTACTTC

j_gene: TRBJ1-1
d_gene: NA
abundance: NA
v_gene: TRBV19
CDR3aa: CASVTRNTEAFF
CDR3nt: TGTGCCAGTGTTACACGAAACACTGAAGCTTTCTTT

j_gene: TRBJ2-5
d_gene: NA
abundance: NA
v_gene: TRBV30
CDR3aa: CAWSPGGPRETQYF
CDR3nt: TGTGCCTGGAGTCCGGGTGGCCCCCGAGAGACCCAGTACTTC

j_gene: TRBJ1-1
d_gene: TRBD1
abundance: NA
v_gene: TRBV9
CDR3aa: CASSLTGAEAFF
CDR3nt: TGTGCCAGCAGCCTCACAGGGGCCGAAGCTTTCTTT

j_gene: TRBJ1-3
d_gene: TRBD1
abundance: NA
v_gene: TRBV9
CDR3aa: CASSAGQGAGNTIYF
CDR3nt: TGTGCCAGCAGCGCCGGACAGGGGGCTGGAAACACCATATATTTT

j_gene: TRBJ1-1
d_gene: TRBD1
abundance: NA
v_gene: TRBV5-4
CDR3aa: CASSTPGQGNPEAFF
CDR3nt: TGTGCCAGCAGCACTCCGGGACAGGGGAACCCTGAAGCTTTCTTT

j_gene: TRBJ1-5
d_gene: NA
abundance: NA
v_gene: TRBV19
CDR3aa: CASSSRAPRALIGNQPQHF
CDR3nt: TGTGCCAGTAGCTCTCGGGCCCCGCGGGCCCTTATAGGCAATCAGCCCCAGCATTTT

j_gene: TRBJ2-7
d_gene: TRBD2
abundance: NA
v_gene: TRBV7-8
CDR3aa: CASSLVVLADGSDSSYEQYF
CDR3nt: TGTGCCAGCAGCTTAGTCGTCCTAGCGGATGGCTCGGATAGCTCCTACGAGCAGTACTTC

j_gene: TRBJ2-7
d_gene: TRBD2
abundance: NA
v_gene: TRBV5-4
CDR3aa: CASSSPGLAEEQYF
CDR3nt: TGTGCCAGCAGCTCCCCGGGACTAGCGGAAGAGCAGTACTTC

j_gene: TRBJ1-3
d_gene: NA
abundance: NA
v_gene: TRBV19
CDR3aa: CASTPGGIPANTIYF
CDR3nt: TGTGCCAGTACCCCAGGCGGGATCCCTGCGAACACCATATATTTT

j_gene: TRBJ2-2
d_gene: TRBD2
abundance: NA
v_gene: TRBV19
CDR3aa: CASSIPLTSAMNPMDTGELFF
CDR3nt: TGTGCCAGTAGTATTCCCCTGACTAGCGCAATGAATCCTATGGACACCGGGGAGCTGTTTTTT

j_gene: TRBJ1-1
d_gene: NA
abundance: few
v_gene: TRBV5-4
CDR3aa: CASSSKRDTEAFF
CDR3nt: TGTGCCAGCAGTTCCAAGAGGGACACTGAAGCTTTCTTT

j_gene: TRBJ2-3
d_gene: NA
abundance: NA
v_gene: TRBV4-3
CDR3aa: CASSQGLGVTDTQYF
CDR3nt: TGCGCCAGCAGCCAAGGACTAGGGGTCACAGATACGCAGTATTTT

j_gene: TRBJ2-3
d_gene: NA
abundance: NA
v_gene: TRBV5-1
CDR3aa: CASSGQALSTDTQYF
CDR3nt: TGCGCCAGCAGCGGTCAGGCCCTTAGCACAGATACGCAGTATTTT

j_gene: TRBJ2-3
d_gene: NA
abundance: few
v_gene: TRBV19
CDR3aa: CASRFTDTQYF
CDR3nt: TGTGCCAGTAGGTTCACAGATACGCAGTATTTT

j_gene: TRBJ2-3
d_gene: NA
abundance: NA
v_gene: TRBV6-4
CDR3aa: CASSPQSTDTQYF
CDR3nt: TGTGCCAGCAGTCCACAGAGCACAGATACGCAGTATTTT

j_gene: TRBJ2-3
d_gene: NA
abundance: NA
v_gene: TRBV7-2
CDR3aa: CASSLGPDTQYF
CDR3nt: TGTGCCAGCAGCTTAGGGCCAGATACGCAGTATTTT

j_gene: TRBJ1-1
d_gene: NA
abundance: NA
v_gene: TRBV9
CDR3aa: CASSVEGVEAFF
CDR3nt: TGTGCCAGCAGCGTAGAGGGGGTTGAAGCTTTCTTT

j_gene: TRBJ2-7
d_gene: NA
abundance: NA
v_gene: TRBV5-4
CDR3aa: CASSLVQGSDEQYF
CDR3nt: TGTGCCAGCAGCTTGGTTCAGGGGTCGGACGAGCAGTACTTC

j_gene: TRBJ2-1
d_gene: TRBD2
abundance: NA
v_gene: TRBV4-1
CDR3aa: CASSQVGLAGGPPYSYNEQFF
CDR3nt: TGCGCCAGCAGCCAAGTCGGACTAGCGGGAGGGCCGCCATATTCCTACAATGAGCAGTTCTTC